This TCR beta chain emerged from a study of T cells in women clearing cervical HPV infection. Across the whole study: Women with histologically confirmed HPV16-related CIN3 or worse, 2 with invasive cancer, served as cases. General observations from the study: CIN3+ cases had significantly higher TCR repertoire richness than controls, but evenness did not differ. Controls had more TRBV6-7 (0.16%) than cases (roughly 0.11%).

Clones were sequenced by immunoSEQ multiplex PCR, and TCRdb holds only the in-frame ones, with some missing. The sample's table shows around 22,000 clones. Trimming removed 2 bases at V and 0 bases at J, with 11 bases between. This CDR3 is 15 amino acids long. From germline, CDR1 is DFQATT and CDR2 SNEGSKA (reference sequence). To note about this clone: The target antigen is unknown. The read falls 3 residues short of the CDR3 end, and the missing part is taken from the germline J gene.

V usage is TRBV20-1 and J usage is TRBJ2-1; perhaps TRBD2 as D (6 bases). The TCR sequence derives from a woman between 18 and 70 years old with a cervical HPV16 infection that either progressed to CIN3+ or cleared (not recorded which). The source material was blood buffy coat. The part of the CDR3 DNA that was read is TGCAGTGCTAGACTAGCGAGGAGCTCCTACAATGAG. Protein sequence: CSARLARSSYNE. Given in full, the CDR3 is CSARLARSSYNEQFF.